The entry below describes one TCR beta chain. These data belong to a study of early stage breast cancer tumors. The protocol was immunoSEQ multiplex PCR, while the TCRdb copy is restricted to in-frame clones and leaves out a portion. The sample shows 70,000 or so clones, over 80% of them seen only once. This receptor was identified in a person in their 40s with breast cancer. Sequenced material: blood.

The CDR3 is CASSFRLREEQYF. CDR3 in DNA: TGTGCCAGCAGTTTCAGACTCCGGGAAGAGCAGTACTTC. V and J are TRBV28 and TRBJ2-7; maybe TRBD2 (5 bases). CDR1 is MDHEN, CDR2 SYDVKM, per germline. V shed 3 bases and J shed 7 bases, with 13 bases lying between them. The CDR3 has 13 amino acids.